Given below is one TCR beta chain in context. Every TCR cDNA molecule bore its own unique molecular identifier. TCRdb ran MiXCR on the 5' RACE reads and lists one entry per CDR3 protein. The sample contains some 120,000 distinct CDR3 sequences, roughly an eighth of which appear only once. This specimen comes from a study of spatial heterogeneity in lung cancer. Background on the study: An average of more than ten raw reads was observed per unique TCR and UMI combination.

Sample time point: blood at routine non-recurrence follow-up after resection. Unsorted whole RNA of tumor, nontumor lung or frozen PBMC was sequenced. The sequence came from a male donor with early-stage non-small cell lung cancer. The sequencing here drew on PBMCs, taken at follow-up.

CDR3 DNA sequence: TGTGCCAGCAGCGGAATAGCGGGGGGCTACAATGAGCAGTTCTTC. This encodes CASSGIAGGYNEQFF. V gene TRBV7-2 combines with J gene TRBJ2-1; TRBD2 agrees at 10 bases. CDR3 length equals 15 residues. The germline V gene encodes CDR1 SGHTA and CDR2 FQGNSA. Trimming removed 5 bases from V and 3 bases from J; junction bases left unmatched: 4.